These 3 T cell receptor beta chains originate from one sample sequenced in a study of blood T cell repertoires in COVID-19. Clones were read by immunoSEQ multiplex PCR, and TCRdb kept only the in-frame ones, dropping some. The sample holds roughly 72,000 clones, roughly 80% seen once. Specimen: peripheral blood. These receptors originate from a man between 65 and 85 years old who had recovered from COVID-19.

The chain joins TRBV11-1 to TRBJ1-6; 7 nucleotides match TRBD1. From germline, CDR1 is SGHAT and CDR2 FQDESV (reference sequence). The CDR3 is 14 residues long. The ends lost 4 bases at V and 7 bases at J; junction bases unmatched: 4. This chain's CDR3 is CASSYGTANSPLHF. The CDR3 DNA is TGTGCCAGCAGCTACGGGACAGCGAATTCACCCCTCCACTTT.

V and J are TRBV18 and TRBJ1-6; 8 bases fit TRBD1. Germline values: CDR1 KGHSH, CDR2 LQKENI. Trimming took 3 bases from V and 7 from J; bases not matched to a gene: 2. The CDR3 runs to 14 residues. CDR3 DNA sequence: TGTGCCAGCTCACCGGGACAGGCAAATTCACCCCTCCACTTT. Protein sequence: CASSPGQANSPLHF.

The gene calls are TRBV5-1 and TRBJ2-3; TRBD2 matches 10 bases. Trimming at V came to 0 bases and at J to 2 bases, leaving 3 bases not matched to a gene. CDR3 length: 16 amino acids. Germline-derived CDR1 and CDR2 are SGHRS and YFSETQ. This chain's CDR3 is CASSLEGLADTDTQYF. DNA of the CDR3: TGCGCCAGCAGCTTGGAAGGACTAGCGGACACAGATACGCAGTATTTT.